This T cell receptor beta chain appears in the sequencing data of a study of blood T cells in healthy people across ages. Whole-study results and caveats: The long-lived group displayed more naive CD4+ cells, plus higher diversity, than the aged donors did. Lack of knowledge of donor CMV status possibly confounded expanded clonotype changes.

This CDR3 is built from 15 residues. Per the germline V gene, CDR1 is SEHNR and CDR2 is FQNEAQ (reference sequence). Notes on this clonotype: What it binds is not known. One end of the junction does not line up with germline, which may come from a read error.

Then a second PCR, running about 6 to 11 cycles, was carried out with a sample-barcoded 5' primer and a J-beta primer mix. TCRdb redid the calling of the 5' RACE reads with MiXCR, one entry per CDR3 protein. The sample lists around 900,000 distinct CDR3 sequences; 25% to 35% were seen once. Sequencing input: blood. This receptor was taken from a woman of 80 years or more in good health. The genes are TRBV7-9 and TRBJ1-2, with D possibly matching TRBD1 (5 bases). CDR3 sequence reads: CASGLEATGTRGYTF. The CDR3 nucleotides are TGTGCCAGCGGCTTAGAGGCTACTGGGACGCGTGGCTACACCTTC. Full variable domain (remainder filled in from reference TRBV7-9 and TRBJ1-2): DTGVSQNPRHKITKRGQNVTFRCDPISEHNRLYWYRQTLGQGPEFLTYFQNEAQLEKSRLLSDRFSAERPKGSFSTLEIQRTEQGDSAMYLCASGLEATGTRGYTFGSGTRLTVV.